This TCR beta chain was sequenced for a study of T cell repertoires in cytomegalovirus infection. Study results and limitations: The ex vivo response showed dominance by HLA-C-restricted CMV-specific TCR beta clonotypes. Cumulative frequency of public TCR beta families picked out carriers of CMV plus the relevant HLA.

Germline CDR1 reads MDHEN; CDR2 reads SYDVKM. The CDR3 contains 13 residues. Trimming stripped 4 bases from V and 3 bases from J, with 9 bases between. A note on this clonotype: Antigen: not known.

TCRdb fed the reads into MiXCR, producing one record per CDR3 protein. The sample includes around 81,000 distinct CDR3 sequences, around 37% of them seen just once. The material was CD8+ T cells from cultured PBMCs, obtained from culture after CMV antigen stimulation. The receptor was isolated from a human donor in good health (CMV status not recorded). Some clones in this sample may be carry-over from other donors' samples. J is TRBJ1-1 and V is TRBV28; the D gene is possibly TRBD1 (5 bases). CDR3 bases: TGTGCCAGCAGTTCTGACAGATACACTGAAGCTTTCTTT. Translation: CASSSDRYTEAFF.